This TCR beta chain came from a study of blood T cell repertoires in COVID-19. Overall study: Samples of COVID-19 (acute and convalescent) were obtained from the United States, Italy and Spain.

In the source study's methods: The assay estimated nucleated cells by amplifying reference gene primers. Only in-frame clones appear in the TCRdb table, and some are missing; sequencing was by immunoSEQ multiplex PCR. Clone size and V and J calls were adopted from that table, with D and trimming inferred from the DNA. The top ten clones hold 20% of a sample with roughly 200,000 clones, around 80% of them seen once. Unmatched junction bases numbered 9, after V lost 5 bases and J lost 2 bases. Germline CDR1 SGHTA, CDR2 FQGNSA. This CDR3 has 16 residues. The sample was peripheral blood. The V call is TRBV7-2, the J call TRBJ2-7; 10 nucleotides line up with TRBD1. The receptor comes from a human donor in a cohort sampled during active COVID-19. CDR3 protein: CASSPQGQGRPYEQYF. The CDR3 DNA reads as TGTGCCAGCAGCCCCCAGGGACAGGGGCGACCCTACGAGCAGTACTTC.